Shown below are 14 T cell receptor beta chains from a single sample sequenced in a study of cytomegalovirus exposure and HLA in healthy donors. Amplification used 60 Vbeta primers and 13 Jbeta primers. Clones were sequenced by immunoSEQ multiplex PCR, and TCRdb holds only the in-frame ones, with some missing. The sample consists of 100,000 to 150,000 clones, roughly a tenth of them appearing once. The specimen sequenced was PBMCs. The receptors here all came from a woman younger than 35 in good health and CMV-seropositive.

The V and J genes are TRBV6-6 and TRBJ1-5; D is possibly TRBD1 (5 bases). The CDR3 is 15 amino acids. V lost 3 bases to trimming and J lost 6 bases, with 15 bases between them. CDR1 is MNHNY, CDR2 SVGAGI, per germline (reference sequence). This CDR3 reads CASSYLAGLSQPQHF. The CDR3 DNA sequence: TGTGCCAGCAGTTATTTGGCGGGGCTCTCTCAGCCCCAGCATTTT.

This rearrangement joins TRBV7-6 to TRBJ2-5; maybe TRBD1 (5 bases). The J call is doubtful: the DNA matches TRBJ2-7 better. The CDR3 extends over 14 amino acids. Germline V gives CDR1 SGHVS, CDR2 FNYEAQ. The CDR3 reads CASSFSLGLYEQYF. CDR3 sequence (DNA): TGTGCCAGCAGCTTTTCATTGGGGCTATACGAGCAGTACTTC.

The chain uses TRBV28 and TRBJ2-7; D is unresolved. Germline CDR1 and CDR2: MDHEN and SYDVKM. The ends were cut back, 3 bases at V and 5 bases at J, with 8 bases in the middle. The length of the CDR3 is 12 residues. The CDR3 sequence: CASSLTYHEQYF. CDR3 DNA sequence: TGTGCCAGCAGTTTGACTTACCACGAGCAGTACTTC.

The V gene is TRBV19, the J gene TRBJ2-7, with a tentative D call TRBD1 (5 bases). Per the germline V gene, CDR1 is LNHDA and CDR2 is SQIVND (reference sequence). Trimming stripped 7 bases from V and 3 bases from J, with 7 bases between. CDR3 size: 11 residues. The CDR3 region has the DNA TGTGCCAGTACCCAGGGCTACGAGCAGTACTTC. This codes for CASTQGYEQYF.

This clone was seen only a few times. The chain employs TRBV12-5 and TRBJ1-2; TRBD1 agrees at 7 bases. The CDR3 contains 13 residues. Germline CDR1 LGHNT, CDR2 FRNRAP. J was trimmed by 8 bases and V by 3 bases; bases with no gene match: 6. Here the CDR3 reads CASGLINRGGYTF. The CDR3 bases are TGTGCTAGTGGTTTAATAAACAGGGGCGGCTACACCTTC.

This clone was found a few times. The gene calls are TRBV30 and TRBJ2-7; TRBD1 aligns across 8 bases. Germline V gene lookup returns CDR1 GTSNPN and CDR2 SVGIG (reference sequence). The trim removed 2 bases at V and 6 bases at J, leaving 9 bases unmatched. The CDR3 has 14 residues. In nucleotides, the CDR3 is TGTGCCTGGAGTCCCCGGACAGGGTGGTCCGAGCAGTACTTC. Translation: CAWSPRTGWSEQYF. Filled out from reference TRBV30 and TRBJ2-7, the complete variable domain reads SQTIHQWPATLVQPVGSPLSLECTVEGTSNPNLYWYRQAAGRGLQLLFYSVGIGQISSEVPQNLSASRPQDRQFILSSKKLLLSDSGFYLCAWSPRTGWSEQYFGPGTRLTVT.

There are a few counts of this clone. This chain links TRBV11-3 with TRBJ2-6; no clear D gene. This CDR3 spans 16 amino acids. The V gene's germline CDR1 is SGHNT and CDR2 YENEEA. Trimming shortened V by 0 bases and J by 1 base, and 7 bases separated the two germline ends. CDR3 nucleotides: TGTGCCAGCAGCTTAGATTGGCGGTCTGGGGCCAACGTCCTGACTTTC. It translates to CASSLDWRSGANVLTF. The whole variable domain, filled in from reference TRBV11-3 and TRBJ2-6, reads EAGVVQSPRYKIIEKKQPVAFWCNPISGHNTLYWYLQNLGQGPELLIRYENEEAVDDSQLPKDRFSAERLKGVDSTLKIQPAELGDSAVYLCASSLDWRSGANVLTFGAGSRLTVL.

The chain carries TRBV5-4 and TRBJ1-2; 8 positions agree with TRBD1. Germline lookup yields CDR1 SGHNT and CDR2 YYREEE (reference sequence). The ends lost 0 bases at V and 7 bases at J; junction bases unmatched: 5. The CDR3 is 14 residues long. The CDR3 DNA reads as TGTGCCAGCAGCTTGGCCCAGGGGGCTGGTGGCTACACCTTC. Translation: CASSLAQGAGGYTF.

V usage is TRBV20-1 and J usage is TRBJ2-1; D is perhaps TRBD2 (6 bases). Germline V gives CDR1 DFQATT, CDR2 SNEGSKA (reference sequence). The CDR3 length is 11 residues. V lost 5 bases, J lost 7 bases, and 9 bases lay in between. CDR3 loop: CSAPTRNEQFF. CDR3 in DNA: TGCAGTGCTCCGACTAGGAATGAGCAGTTCTTC.

Only a few counts were recorded for this clone. V is TRBV11-2 and J is TRBJ2-3; 12 bases match TRBD2. Germline CDR1 is SGHAT and CDR2 is FQNNGV. Trimming took 4 bases from V and 2 from J; bases not matched to a gene: 4. This CDR3 is built from 16 residues. CDR3 protein: CASSSRLAGVTDTQYF. In nucleotides, the CDR3 is TGTGCCAGCAGCTCACGACTAGCGGGAGTCACAGATACGCAGTATTTT.

The rearrangement uses TRBV9 and TRBJ2-1; TRBD1 matches at 11 bases. The CDR3 length is 16 residues. The V segment lost 4 bases and the J segment 8 bases; nucleotides outside the gene matches: 11. The germline CDR1 and CDR2 sequences are SGDLS and YYNGEE. The CDR3 protein is CASSISGTGGVYEQFF. The CDR3 DNA sequence: TGTGCCAGCAGCATCTCCGGGACAGGGGGGGTCTATGAGCAGTTCTTC.

The V and J genes are TRBV6-1 and TRBJ2-3; 10 nucleotides align to TRBD2. CDR1 is MNHNS and CDR2 is SASEGT in the germline V gene. After removal of 10 bases from V and 5 bases from J, the junction contained 12 bases not matched to a gene. The CDR3 has 15 residues. The CDR3 loop is CATVPLLAGVDTQYF. The CDR3 DNA follows: TGTGCCACCGTGCCTCTCCTAGCGGGAGTAGATACGCAGTATTTT.

This sequence joins TRBV30 and TRBJ1-1, with 8 bases identical to TRBD1. Germline trimming cut 0 bases from V and 1 base from J; bases unmatched to any gene: 1. The CDR3 runs 14 residues. Germline CDR1 is GTSNPN and CDR2 is SVGIG (reference sequence). The CDR3 DNA follows: TGTGCCTGGAGTGTAGGGACAGGGAACACTGAAGCTTTCTTT. This sequence encodes CAWSVGTGNTEAFF.

The genes are TRBV5-4 and TRBJ2-2; TRBD2 aligns across 11 bases. Per the germline V gene, CDR1 is SGHNT and CDR2 is YYREEE (reference sequence). V shed 1 base and J 6 bases; nucleotides not matched to a gene: 2. The CDR3 runs to 15 residues. The CDR3 nucleotides read TGTGCCAGCAGCTTGCTAGCGGGAGGATCCGGGGAGCTGTTTTTT. As protein: CASSLLAGGSGELFF.